This T cell receptor beta chain stems from a study of blood T cell repertoires in COVID-19. Sequencing used immunoSEQ multiplex PCR; TCRdb keeps in-frame clones, though not all of them. Counted here are roughly 200,000 clones, 75% to 90% occurring once; the ten biggest clones make up about 4.5%. Ages ranged from about 18 to 100 years, with residence in approximately 23 US areas. A COVID-19 case was met by exposed participants within 2 weeks before study entry. Germline V gives CDR1 MNHNY, CDR2 SVGAGI (reference sequence). The CDR3 spans 15 residues. V shed 4 bases and J 8 bases; nucleotides not matched to a gene: 10.

The chain combines TRBV6-6 with TRBJ2-1; 8 positions match TRBD1. This TCR derives from a woman in her twenties or thirties who had been exposed to COVID-19. Specimen: PBMCs or T cells enriched from blood (not recorded which). The chain's CDR3 is CASSSTGASIDEQFF. CDR3 DNA sequence: TGTGCCAGCAGTTCGACAGGGGCAAGTATAGATGAGCAGTTCTTC.